The source of this TCR beta chain is a study of T cell responses to AZD1222 COVID-19 vaccine. Method: immunoSEQ multiplex PCR; TCRdb's copy keeps in-frame clones and lacks some. This sample contains around 150,000 clones. Whole-study results and caveats: Donors were largely white British and mainly female; clonal diversity was possibly underestimated. A rise in Spike-specific TCR breadth and depth followed two AZD1222 doses.

A word on this clone: Antigen unknown.

The CDR3 runs to 18 residues. Looked up from germline, CDR1 is MGHRA and CDR2 is YSYEKL. Trimming at V came to 4 bases and at J to 1 base, leaving 9 bases not matched to a gene. The TCR sequence derives from an adult in good health. This sequence joins TRBV4-1 and TRBJ2-3, with 12 positions matching TRBD2. The specimen sequenced was peripheral blood. The CDR3 spells CASSPLAGGLVGTDTQYF. The CDR3 DNA reads as TGCGCCAGCAGCCCCCTAGCGGGGGGGCTTGTGGGCACAGATACGCAGTATTTT.